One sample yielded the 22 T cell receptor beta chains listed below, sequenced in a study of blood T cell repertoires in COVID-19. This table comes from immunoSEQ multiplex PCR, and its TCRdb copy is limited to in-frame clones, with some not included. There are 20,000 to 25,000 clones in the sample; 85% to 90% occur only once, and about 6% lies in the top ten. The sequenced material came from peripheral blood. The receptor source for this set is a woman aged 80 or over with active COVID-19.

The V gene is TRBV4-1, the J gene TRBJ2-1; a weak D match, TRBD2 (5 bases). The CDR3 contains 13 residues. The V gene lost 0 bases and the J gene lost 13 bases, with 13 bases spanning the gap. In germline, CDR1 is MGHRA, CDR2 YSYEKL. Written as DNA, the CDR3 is TGCGCCAGCAGCCAAGATTCCCAAACGGGACAGTTCTTC. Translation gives CASSQDSQTGQFF.

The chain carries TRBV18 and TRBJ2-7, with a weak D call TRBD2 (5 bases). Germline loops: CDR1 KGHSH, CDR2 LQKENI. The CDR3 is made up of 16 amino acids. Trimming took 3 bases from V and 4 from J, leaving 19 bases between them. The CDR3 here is CASSPPRESNFYEQYF. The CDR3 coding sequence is TGTGCCAGCTCACCCCCCCGGGAATCCAATTTTTACGAGCAGTACTTC. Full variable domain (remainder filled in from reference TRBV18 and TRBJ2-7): NAGVMQNPRHLVRRRGQEARLRCSPMKGHSHVYWYRQLPEEGLKFMVYLQKENIIDESGMPKERFSAEFPKEGPSILRIQQVVRGDSAAYFCASSPPRESNFYEQYFGPGTRLTVT.

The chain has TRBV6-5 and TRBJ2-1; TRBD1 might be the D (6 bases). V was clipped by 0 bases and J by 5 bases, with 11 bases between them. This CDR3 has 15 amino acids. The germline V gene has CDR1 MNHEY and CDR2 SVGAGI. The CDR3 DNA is TGTGCCAGCAGTTACTCTGGGCAGGGGAACAATGAGCAGTTCTTC. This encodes CASSYSGQGNNEQFF.

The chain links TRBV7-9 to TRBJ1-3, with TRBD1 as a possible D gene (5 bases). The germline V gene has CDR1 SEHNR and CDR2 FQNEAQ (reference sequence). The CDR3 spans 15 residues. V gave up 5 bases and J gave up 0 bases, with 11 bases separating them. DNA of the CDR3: TGTGCCAGCAGCAAACAGGCCTTCTCTGGAAACACCATATATTTT. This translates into CASSKQAFSGNTIYF.

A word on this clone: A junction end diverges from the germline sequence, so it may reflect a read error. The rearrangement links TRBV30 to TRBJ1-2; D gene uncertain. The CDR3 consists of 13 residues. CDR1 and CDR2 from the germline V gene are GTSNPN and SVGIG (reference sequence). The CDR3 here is CAWSATEDGLRGF. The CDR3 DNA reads TGTGCCTGGAGTGCGACCGAGGACGGACTCCGGGGCTTC.

The CDR3 DNA sequence: TGTGCCAGCAACCTCAAACAGGGGAGTGGTTCACCCCTCCACTTT. It specifies CASNLKQGSGSPLHF. The chain combines TRBV6-5 with TRBJ1-6, with TRBD1 matching 7 bases. This CDR3 has 15 residues. The germline V gene has CDR1 MNHEY and CDR2 SVGAGI. J lost 9 bases, V lost 7 bases, and 12 bases had no gene match.

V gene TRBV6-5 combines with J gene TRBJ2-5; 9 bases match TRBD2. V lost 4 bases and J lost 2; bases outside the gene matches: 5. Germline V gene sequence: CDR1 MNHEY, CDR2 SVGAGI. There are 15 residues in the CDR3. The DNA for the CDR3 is TGTGCCAGCAGTTCTCATACTAGCGGGCAAGAGACCCAGTACTTC. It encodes CASSSHTSGQETQYF.

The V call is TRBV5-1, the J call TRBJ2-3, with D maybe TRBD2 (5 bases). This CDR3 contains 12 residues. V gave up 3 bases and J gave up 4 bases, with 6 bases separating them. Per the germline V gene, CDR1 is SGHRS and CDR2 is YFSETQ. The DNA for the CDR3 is TGCGCCAGCAGCTCACTAGCAGATACGCAGTATTTT. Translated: CASSSLADTQYF.

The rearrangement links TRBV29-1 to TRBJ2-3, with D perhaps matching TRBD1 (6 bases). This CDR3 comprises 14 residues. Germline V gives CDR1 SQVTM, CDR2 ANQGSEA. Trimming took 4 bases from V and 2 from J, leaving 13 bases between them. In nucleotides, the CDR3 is TGCAGCGTTGTGAGAGGGGACAACACAGATACGCAGTATTTT. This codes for CSVVRGDNTDTQYF.

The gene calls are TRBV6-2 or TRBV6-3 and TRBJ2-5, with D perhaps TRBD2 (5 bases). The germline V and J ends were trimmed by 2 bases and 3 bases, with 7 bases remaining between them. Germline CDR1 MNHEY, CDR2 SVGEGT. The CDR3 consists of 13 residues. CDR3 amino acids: CASSYISEETQYF. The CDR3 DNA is TGTGCCAGCAGTTACATTAGCGAAGAGACCCAGTACTTC.

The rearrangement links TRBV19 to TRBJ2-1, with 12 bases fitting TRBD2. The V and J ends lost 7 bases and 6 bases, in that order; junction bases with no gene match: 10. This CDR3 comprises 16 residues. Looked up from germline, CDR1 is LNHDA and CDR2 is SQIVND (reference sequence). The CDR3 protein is CASTTTSGGFFNEQFF. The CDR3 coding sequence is TGTGCCAGTACCACCACTAGCGGGGGGTTTTTCAATGAGCAGTTCTTC.

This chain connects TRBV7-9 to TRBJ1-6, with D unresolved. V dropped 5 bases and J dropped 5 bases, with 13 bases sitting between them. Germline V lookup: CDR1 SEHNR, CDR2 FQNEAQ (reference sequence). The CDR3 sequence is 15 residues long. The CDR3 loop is CASSLLGSNNSPLHF. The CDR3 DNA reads TGTGCCAGCAGCCTGCTGGGGAGCAATAATTCACCCCTCCACTTT. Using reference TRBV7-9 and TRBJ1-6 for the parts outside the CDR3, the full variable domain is DTGVSQNPRHKITKRGQNVTFRCDPISEHNRLYWYRQTLGQGPEFLTYFQNEAQLEKSRLLSDRFSAERPKGSFSTLEIQRTEQGDSAMYLCASSLLGSNNSPLHFGNGTRLTVT.

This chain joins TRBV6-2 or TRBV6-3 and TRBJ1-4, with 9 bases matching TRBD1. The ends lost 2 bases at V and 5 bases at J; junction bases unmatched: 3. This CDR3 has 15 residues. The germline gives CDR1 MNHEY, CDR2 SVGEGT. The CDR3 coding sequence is TGTGCCAGCAGTTACCGGGACAGGGTAAATGAAAAACTGTTTTTT. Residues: CASSYRDRVNEKLFF.

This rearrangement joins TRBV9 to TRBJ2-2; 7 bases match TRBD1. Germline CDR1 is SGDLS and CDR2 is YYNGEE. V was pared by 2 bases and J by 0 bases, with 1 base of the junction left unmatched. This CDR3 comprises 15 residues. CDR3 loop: CASSVQGANTGELFF. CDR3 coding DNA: TGTGCCAGCAGCGTGCAGGGGGCGAACACCGGGGAGCTGTTTTTT.

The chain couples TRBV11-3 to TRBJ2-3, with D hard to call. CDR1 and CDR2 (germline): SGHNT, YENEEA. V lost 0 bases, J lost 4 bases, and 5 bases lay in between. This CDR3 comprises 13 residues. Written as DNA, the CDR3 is TGTGCCAGCAGCTTAGACTCTGCAGATACGCAGTATTTT. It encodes CASSLDSADTQYF.

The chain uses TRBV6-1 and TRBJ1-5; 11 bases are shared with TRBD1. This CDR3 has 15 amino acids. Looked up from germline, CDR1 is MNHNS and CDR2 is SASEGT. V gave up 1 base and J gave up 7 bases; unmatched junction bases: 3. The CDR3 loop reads CASSEGTGGQQPQHF. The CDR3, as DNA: TGTGCCAGCAGTGAAGGGACAGGGGGCCAACAGCCCCAGCATTTT.

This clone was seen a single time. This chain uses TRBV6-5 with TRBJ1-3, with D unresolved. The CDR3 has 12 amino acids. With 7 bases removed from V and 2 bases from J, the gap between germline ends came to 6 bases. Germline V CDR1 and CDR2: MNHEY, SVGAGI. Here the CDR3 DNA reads TGTGCCAGCAAAGCGGCTGGAAACACCATATATTTT. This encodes CASKAAGNTIYF.

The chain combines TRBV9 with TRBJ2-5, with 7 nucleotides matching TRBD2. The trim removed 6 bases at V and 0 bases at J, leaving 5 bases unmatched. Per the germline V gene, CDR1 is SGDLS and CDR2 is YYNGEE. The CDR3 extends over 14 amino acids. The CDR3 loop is CASTSREYQETQYF. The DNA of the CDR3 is TGTGCCAGCACCTCGCGGGAGTACCAAGAGACCCAGTACTTC.

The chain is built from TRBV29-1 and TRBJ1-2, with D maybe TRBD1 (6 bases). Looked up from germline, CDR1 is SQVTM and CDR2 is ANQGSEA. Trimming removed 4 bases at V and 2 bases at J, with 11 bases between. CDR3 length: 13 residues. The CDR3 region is CSVASQGNYGYTF. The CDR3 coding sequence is TGCAGCGTTGCTTCACAGGGAAACTATGGCTACACCTTC.

The CDR3 sequence: CASSTLGVGTEAFF. The CDR3 nucleotides are TGTGCCAGTAGTACCTTAGGGGTGGGGACTGAAGCTTTCTTT. V is TRBV19 and J is TRBJ1-1; maybe TRBD1 (5 bases). Looked up from germline, CDR1 is LNHDA and CDR2 is SQIVND (reference sequence). The CDR3 is 14 amino acids. V was shortened by 4 bases and J by 5 bases, with 14 bases between the two germline ends. The full variable domain, rest sourced from reference TRBV19 and TRBJ1-1, is DGGITQSPKYLFRKEGQNVTLSCEQNLNHDAMYWYRQDPGQGLRLIYYSQIVNDFQKGDIAEGYSVSREKKESFPLTVTSAQKNPTAFYLCASSTLGVGTEAFFGQGTRLTVV.

CDR3 sequence: CSASPGTLDSPLHF. The DNA of the CDR3 is TGCAGTGCTAGTCCCGGGACACTGGATTCACCCCTCCACTTT. The chain links TRBV20-1 to TRBJ1-6, with a weak D call TRBD1 (6 bases). CDR1 DFQATT and CDR2 SNEGSKA come from the germline V gene (reference sequence). V shed 3 bases and J shed 8 bases, with 14 bases lying between them. CDR3 length equals 14 residues.

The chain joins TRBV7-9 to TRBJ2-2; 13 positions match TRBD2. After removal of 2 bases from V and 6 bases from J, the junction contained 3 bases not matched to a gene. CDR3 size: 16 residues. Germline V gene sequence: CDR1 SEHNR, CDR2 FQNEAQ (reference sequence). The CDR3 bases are TGTGCCAGCAGCTTAAGACTAGCGGGGGGTTCCGGGGAGCTGTTTTTT. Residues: CASSLRLAGGSGELFF.